Below, 5 T cell receptor beta chains from the same sample are listed, as sequenced in a study of beta chain features in type 1 diabetes. Study conclusions and caveats: All four CD4+ subsets from Type 1 diabetes patients carried moderately but significantly shorter TCRB CDR3s.

The antigens of these receptors remain unknown. Since all of the isolated RNA was reverse transcribed, expressed TCRB transcripts were what got sequenced. Produced via immunoSEQ multiplex PCR; TCRdb's table is partial and in-frame only. The profile shows 280,000 or so clones, approximately 15% of them singletons. The specimen was naive CD4+ T cells from blood. These TCRs come from a man between 18 and 29 years old with type 1 diabetes.

CDR3 sequence: CASSYAAGAGQPQHF. Here the CDR3 DNA reads TGTGCCAGCAGTTACGCCGCGGGGGCAGGTCAGCCCCAGCATTTT. The J gene is TRBJ1-5, the V gene TRBV6-5; D is perhaps TRBD1 (6 bases). The germline V and J ends were trimmed by 2 bases and 6 bases, with 14 bases remaining between them. The CDR3 loop spans 15 amino acids. Germline lookup yields CDR1 MNHEY and CDR2 SVGAGI.

This clone came up a few times. The rearrangement uses TRBV28 and TRBJ1-3, with 7 bases that match TRBD1. Looked up from germline, CDR1 is MDHEN and CDR2 is SYDVKM. The CDR3 has 13 residues. V dropped 8 bases and J dropped 6; count of bases not matched to a gene: 7. CDR3 protein: CASFDDRVNTIYF. The CDR3 DNA is TGTGCCAGCTTCGATGACAGGGTAAACACCATATATTTT.

This rearrangement joins TRBV7-2 to TRBJ1-2; TRBD1 matches at 7 bases. V was clipped by 3 bases and J by 8 bases; unmatched bases: 9. This CDR3 spans 14 amino acids. Germline values: CDR1 SGHTA, CDR2 FQGNSA. The CDR3 region is CASSLVAGGTGYTF. As DNA, the CDR3 is TGTGCCAGCAGCTTGGTCGCAGGGGGGACGGGCTACACCTTC.

This clone has only a few counts. This sequence joins TRBV15 and TRBJ2-1, with a possible D match to TRBD2 (5 bases). Germline V gives CDR1 LNHNV, CDR2 YYDKDF (reference sequence). The length of the CDR3 is 14 residues. The ends were cut back, 0 bases at V and 9 bases at J, with 12 bases in the middle. CDR3 in amino acids: CATSREYRGSEQFF. The CDR3 DNA sequence: TGTGCCACCAGCAGAGAGTATCGCGGGTCTGAGCAGTTCTTC.

This clone was recorded a few times. The chain couples TRBV18 to TRBJ2-7; 9 bases map to TRBD1. Germline CDR1 and CDR2: KGHSH and LQKENI. The length of the CDR3 is 15 residues. J gave up 0 bases and V 3 bases, and 3 bases lay outside the gene matches. The CDR3 sequence: CASSPGQGSSYEQYF. DNA of the CDR3: TGTGCCAGCTCACCGGGACAGGGAAGCTCCTACGAGCAGTACTTC.